The clone carrying this TCR beta chain was seen more than once but under ten times. Its antigen is not identified. These data come from a study of T cells in Graves' hyperthyroidism and ophthalmopathy. Study observations and caveats: Most thyroid clonotypes expanded above 0.001 appeared in blood too.

Amplification targeted TCR beta CDR3 regions from RNA transcripts. The TCR CDR3 first-round RT-PCR relied on the HTBI primer set. TCRdb redid the calling of the multiplex PCR reads with MiXCR, one entry per CDR3 protein. This sample has roughly 640,000 distinct CDR3 sequences, with around 16% found just once. This clonotype was obtained from a middle-aged woman with Graves' ophthalmopathy. Sample: blood.

The CDR3 DNA reads as TGCAGCGTTGTCGGCCTCAATGCGAACACTGAAGCTTTCTTT. It is translated as CSVVGLNANTEAFF. The gene calls are TRBV29-1 and TRBJ1-1; D not certain. The V and J ends lost 4 bases and 1 base respectively, with 13 bases between them. This CDR3 spans 14 amino acids. CDR1 and CDR2 (germline): SQVTM, ANQGSEA. Full variable domain (rest looked up from reference TRBV29-1 and TRBJ1-1): SAVISQKPSRDICQRGTSLTIQCQVDSQVTMMFWYRQQPGQSLTLIATANQGSEATYESGFVIDKFPISRPNLTFSTLTVSNMSPEDSSIYLCSVVGLNANTEAFFGQGTRLTVV.